The TCR beta chain under discussion was sequenced for a study of CD8 T cells in ankylosing spondylitis. Quantitative 5'-RACE with molecular barcodes was used to make the TCR beta libraries. TCRdb reprocessed the 5' RACE reads with MiXCR, giving one entry per CDR3 protein. The sample consists of 150,000 to 200,000 distinct CDR3 sequences, 10% to 15% of them appearing once. The origin of this receptor is a male donor with ankylosing spondylitis or in good health (not recorded which). The source material was blood, either unsorted or a sorted T cell fraction (not recorded which).

This CDR3 reads CASSHSREVPYNEQFF. The CDR3 nucleotides are TGTGCCAGCAGTCACTCCCGGGAGGTACCCTACAATGAGCAGTTCTTC. The chain recombines TRBV12-3 or TRBV12-4 with TRBJ2-1; 7 positions match TRBD2. CDR3 size: 16 residues. With V trimmed by 5 bases and J by 2 bases, 9 bases remained unmatched.